This T cell receptor beta chain was profiled in a study of cytomegalovirus exposure and HLA in healthy donors. The study, taken as a whole, reports: With further analysis later on, most CMV-associated TCR beta chains appeared HLA-restricted. A later analysis reportedly found fewer N-insertions in an Asian-associated ancestry cluster than the approximately 660-donor mean. Later analysis demonstrated an association between a missense DCLRE1C variant and TCR beta V- and J-gene trimming. A later analysis found TCR association rates differed by HLA locus, highest for DRB1 and lowest for HLA-C.

The germline gives CDR1 KGHSH, CDR2 LQKENI. Between the trimmed V and J ends, which lost 6 bases and 5 bases, there was a span of 16 bases. CDR3 length: 14 amino acids. A multiplex PCR was run with 60 Vbeta primers and 13 Jbeta primers. Clones were sequenced by immunoSEQ multiplex PCR, and TCRdb holds only the in-frame ones, with some missing. In the table there are 100,000 to 150,000 clones, roughly 76% of which are singletons. For this clone: Its antigen is as yet unknown.

This chain uses TRBV18 with TRBJ1-2; TRBD1 might be the D (6 bases). The origin of this receptor is a woman aged 60-70 years in good health and CMV-seropositive. The specimen was PBMCs. CDR3 loop: CASSQTRDTYGYTF. The CDR3 DNA is TGTGCCAGCTCGCAGACGAGGGACACATATGGCTACACCTTC.